This T cell receptor beta chain was sequenced in a study of cytomegalovirus exposure and HLA in healthy donors (dated by TCRdb to between 2016 and 2019). Study-wide context: According to an earlier analysis of 587 of the donors, about 180 million T cells yielded 117 million unique TCR beta sequences and around 280 Gb of sequence data. Genome-wide SNP genotypes for about 65% of the roughly 700 donors were used in a later genetic analysis, which treated that subset as a discovery cohort. Donor age, sex, ethnicity and CMV serostatus were compiled alongside the repertoire data. Among some 400 genotyped donors of the cohort, an average of about 220,000 unique TCR beta nucleotide sequences was sequenced per donor, of which 15% to 20% were non-productive. The T cell repertoires of 666 subjects were profiled by immunosequencing and related to cytomegalovirus serostatus. In an earlier analysis of roughly 580 of the donors, high-throughput TCR beta sequencing was used to judge whether each TCR beta V gene segment behaved as functional or pseudogenic. Roughly 5 DR-DQ haplotypes were treated as single units for association and clustering because of strong linkage in the cohort. Of the 350 to 400 genotyped donors, about 80% fell in the genetic ancestry cluster associated with self-reported Caucasian donors. Typing coverage varied by locus: roughly 629-630 donors for A, B, C, DRB1 and DQB1; approximately 520 for DQA1; some 610 for DPA1; approximately 490 for DPB1. Class I and class II HLA loci were covered by the typing at four-digit resolution. In addition to the first cohort of about 650 subjects, a separate validation cohort of 120 different subjects was used. The study aimed to test whether cataloging public T cell receptors could reveal signatures of past pathogen exposure. To predict cytomegalovirus infection status, the study brought together high-throughput TCR immunosequencing, statistical association of individual TCRs with disease status, and machine learning. An early release covering over 500 HLA-typed donors comprised 250 to 350 gigabases of sequencing data and about 90 million unique TCR sequences. In a later analysis, previously published TCR beta repertoires from roughly 710 donors were re-analyzed and high-resolution HLA genotyping was added so that TCR occurrence patterns could be studied. All discovery cohort repertoires had been generated using a single sequencing platform. In the later analysis, no new phenotypic data were used to find candidate immune exposures; instead, reliance was placed on TCR beta sequences and their occurrence across donors. Findings and caveats that apply to the study as a whole: In the study, some 160 TCR beta chains were listed as associated with cytomegalovirus. In a later analysis, HLA-associated TCR beta chains were found to be more clonally expanded and to have lower generation probabilities than equally common non-associated chains. According to a later analysis, most CMV-associated TCR beta chains appeared to be HLA-restricted, and the HLA associations seemed to be driven largely by CMV exposure. A later analysis associated about 17,000 TCR beta sequences with specific HLA alleles at a false discovery rate of 0.05. An association between a missense DCLRE1C variant and V-gene and J-gene trimming of TCR beta chains was found in a later genetic analysis and replicated in an independent cohort. In vitro tests confirmed that a few of the cytomegalovirus-associated TCR beta chains recognize cytomegalovirus antigens. Linkage disequilibrium might explain the correlated functional status among segregating V segments, but an unknown experimental factor could not be ruled out. According to the authors, the approach could potentially be generalized to other disease states and immunological phenotypes. The cohort was sequenced for TCR beta chains only, and without alpha or paired-chain data the features that could be detected were limited. Because some donors lacked HLA typing at each locus, the association tests relied only on the typed subset. Some IMGT-functional V segments, including TRBV6-2 and TRBV6-3, could not be distinguished by the 87-base-pair reads and were therefore excluded. Most TCR sequences were seen in very few donors, while some public TCRs were found in many individuals. In an earlier analysis of about 600 of the donors, most TCR beta V segments appeared in productive rearrangements about 90% or about 30% of the time, broadly matching IMGT annotations. CMV serostatus was the only immune exposure information available for the cohort. A later genetic analysis reported fewer N-insertions in productive TCRs among donors in an Asian-associated ancestry cluster than the approximately 670-donor mean. When HLA alleles, especially DR and DQ, strongly co-occurred, TCR associations were difficult to assign to individual alleles. A further reported finding was that TCR beta sequences accurately predicted the HLA-A and HLA-B alleles for most subjects in the first cohort. Roughly uniform sequencing depth across donors was assumed in presence/absence analyses, although this assumption may not hold. According to a later analysis, TCR association rates differed among HLA loci, with DRB1 alleles showing the most associated TCRs and HLA-C alleles showing the fewest. Some 16 rarely observed V segments, including chromosome 9 orphons, were excluded from the earlier analysis of several hundred of the donors because counts were too low. The classifier was reported to diagnose cytomegalovirus status with high specificity and sensitivity in both the original and validation cohorts. The sequencing pipeline was judged likely to have produced a cluster of highly shared sequence variants as a technical artifact. A later analysis reported that several top co-occurrence clusters appeared linked to parvovirus B19, influenza, CMV and Epstein-Barr virus.

Inclusive of the bounding cysteine and phenylalanine, the CDR3 is 14 residues long. Only the CDR3 portion is preserved as DNA: 42 bases, with reading frame beginning at the first base. Germline trimming: 0 bases from V, 5 bases from J; junction bases outside gene matches: 3. The germline V gene encodes CDR1 MNHEY and CDR2 SVGAGI. The cohort comprised under 700 healthy bone marrow donors. At the time of sampling, every cohort member was nominally healthy, though immune exposures that went unrecorded were likely present. The donor tested CMV seropositive and was one of the 289 seropositive cohort members. Every donor gave a peripheral blood sample, and the peripheral blood mononuclear cells from that sample were used for TCR beta sequencing. Genomic DNA was extracted from the blood cell samples with the Qiagen DNeasy Blood Extraction Kit. Libraries were built with the immunoSEQ multiplex PCR assay. For the multiplex PCR, a mixture combining 60 forward primers for TCR Vbeta segments and 13 reverse primers for TCR Jbeta segments was used. The CDR3 region of rearranged TCR beta genes was amplified from genomic DNA by a multiplex PCR assay. On the Illumina HiSeq System, the amplified TCR beta libraries were sequenced as 87-base-pair reads. Per the original workflow: A later analysis counted around 72 million unique TCR beta chains across the 650 to 700 repertoires, and 10 million to 11 million of these chains were shared by at least two donors. Raw reads were error-corrected and collapsed into unique sequences by a nearest-neighbor algorithm in which closely related sequences were merged to remove PCR and sequencing errors. Alignment of CDR3 sequences to IMGT reference sequences was used to assign V, D and J gene segments. For a sequence to be retained, at least a six-nucleotide match to both a V gene segment and a J gene segment was required. Rearrangements were classified as productive when the CDR3 lacked stop codons and remained in frame with V and J, and all other rearrangements were classified as non-productive. CDR3 was defined according to IMGT convention as the region running from the second conserved V-encoded cysteine to the conserved J-encoded phenylalanine. Sequences without an unambiguous match to a single V gene segment were excluded from the earlier analysis of about 640 of the donors. An earlier analysis of about 590 of the donors classified V segments as functional when productive rearrangements were above 56.7% and as segregating when the standard deviation between donors was above 5%. A statistical classification framework was built to diagnose cytomegalovirus status from the catalog of TCR beta chain sequences. A later analysis assigned V and J genes by comparing TCR nucleotide sequences with IMGT/GENE-DB human TR gene sequences. Using the TCRdist pipeline, a later analysis assigned CDR3 sequences along with most-parsimonious VDJ recombination scenarios. In a later analysis, each TCR beta chain was defined by its CDR3 amino acid sequence together with its V-gene family, and reads without a unique V-gene family were excluded. In a later analysis, around 650 highly shared, low-generation-probability nucleotide sequences were removed to address suspected cross-contamination and a sequencing artifact. For each public chain, a later analysis derived a clonal expansion index from normalized ranks of inferred template counts within each repertoire. A later analysis computed generation probabilities with a VDJ recombination model fitted to out-of-frame rearrangements, and checked the results against IGoR. In a later analysis, TCR-TCR, TCR-HLA and TCR-CMV co-occurrence was scored with hypergeometric tests, and a repertoire-size bias correction was applied to TCR pairs. False discovery rates were estimated in a later analysis by permuting HLA or CMV assignments 20 times. In a later analysis, co-occurring TCRs were grouped using DBSCAN, and TCRdist sequence similarity was added for clustering within HLA-allele-positive subsets. Repertoires with fewer than 30,000 or more than 120,000 public chains were left out of co-occurrence clustering, as were about five repertoires with anomalous nucleotide sharing. TCRdb carries this immuneACCESS record with in-frame sequences only. Its versions omit some clonotypes, under half of them owing to an unresolved V gene in the studies checked, with the rest unexplained. V and J calls and clone size follow that table, whereas D and trimming were derived from the DNA. The sample records roughly 200,000 clones, around a tenth of which are singletons. The ten top clones hold over 1% of the sample.

A note on this clone: What antigen it recognizes has not been identified. The input lacks base qualities; no much larger clone sits a single base away.

The receptor chain draws on TRBV6-5 and TRBJ1-2; TRBD1 fits 7 bases in the junction. The source material was PBMCs. The sequence came from a woman aged 25 to 39 in good health and CMV-seropositive. The DNA is as follows: TGTGCCAGCAGTTACTCGTCGACAGGGTATGGCTACACCTTC. Translated, it gives CASSYSSTGYGYTF.